This T cell receptor (beta chain) was captured in a study of spatial heterogeneity in lung cancer. About the study: Beta-chain sequences were consistently detected more often than alpha-chain sequences.

In its sample, this clonotype was seen a few times. The time point: sample taken at primary tumor resection. Without sorting, whole RNA was sequenced from tumor, nontumor lung or frozen PBMC. Samples were obtained from some 70 donors, all untreated early-stage non-small cell lung cancer patients. Unique molecular identifiers tagged every individual TCR cDNA molecule. MiXCR, applied by TCRdb to the 5' RACE reads, yields one record per CDR3 protein. The data hold tens of thousands of distinct CDR3 sequences, with 13% observed a single time. V was clipped by 4 bases and J by 1 base, with 5 bases between them. The CDR3 is made up of 13 amino acids. Germline V gene sequence: CDR1 SNHLY, CDR2 FYNNEI.

The chain combines TRBV2 with TRBJ1-5; no firm D call. This TCR was sampled from a male donor with early-stage non-small cell lung cancer. This specimen was PBMCs, taken at surgery. The CDR3 protein is CASSAESNQPQHF. CDR3 bases: TGTGCCAGCAGTGCGGAAAGCAATCAGCCCCAGCATTTT.